The rows below give T cell receptor beta chains drawn from one sample of a study of blood T cell repertoires in COVID-19. Only in-frame clones appear in the TCRdb table, and some are missing; sequencing was by immunoSEQ multiplex PCR. The sample yields about 330,000 clones, about 84% seen once. Sequences were obtained from peripheral blood. The source is a woman between 50 and 59 years old with acute or convalescent COVID-19. Each CDR3 is given with its conserved first and last residue. D genes are given only for firm matches. The listing skips clone size in some rows; elsewhere it reads once, few, many or a size class.

j_call: TRBJ2-2; d_call: -; clone_size: -; v_call: TRBV15; cdr3_nt: TGTGCCACCAGCACAGGTTTAGGGAACACCGGGGAGCTGTTTTTT; cdr3_aa: CATSTGLGNTGELFF
j_call: TRBJ2-2; d_call: -; clone_size: -; v_call: TRBV18; cdr3_nt: TGTGCCAGCTCACCACTCGGCACAGTCTCGAACACCGGGGAGCTGTTTTTT; cdr3_aa: CASSPLGTVSNTGELFF
j_call: TRBJ2-1; d_call: TRBD1; clone_size: -; v_call: TRBV5-1; cdr3_nt: TGCGCCAGCAGCTCATACAGGGGTGCCTACAATGAGCAGTTCTTC; cdr3_aa: CASSSYRGAYNEQFF
j_call: TRBJ2-3; d_call: TRBD2; clone_size: -; v_call: TRBV4-3; cdr3_nt: TGCGCCAGCAGCCAAGCACCGACTAGCGTGGGTACGCAGTATTTT; cdr3_aa: CASSQAPTSVGTQYF
j_call: TRBJ2-3; d_call: TRBD2; clone_size: -; v_call: TRBV9; cdr3_nt: TGTGCCAGCAGCGTAGCTAGCGGGGACCTTTTAGATACGCAGTATTTT; cdr3_aa: CASSVASGDLLDTQYF
j_call: TRBJ2-3; d_call: TRBD1; clone_size: -; v_call: TRBV5-1; cdr3_nt: TGCGCCAGCGGGACAGGGTCTAGCACAGATACGCAGTATTTT; cdr3_aa: CASGTGSSTDTQYF
j_call: TRBJ2-7; d_call: -; clone_size: -; v_call: TRBV7-2; cdr3_nt: TGTGCCAGCAGCCCCCGGGACTGGATCTACGAGCAGTACTTC; cdr3_aa: CASSPRDWIYEQYF
j_call: TRBJ2-5; d_call: TRBD2; clone_size: -; v_call: TRBV19; cdr3_nt: TGTGCCAGTAGTATAGGACTCAGCGGGACTAAGACCCAGTACTTC; cdr3_aa: CASSIGLSGTKTQYF
j_call: TRBJ2-7; d_call: -; clone_size: -; v_call: TRBV28; cdr3_nt: TGTGCCAGCACCTTACCGACCGGCGAGGCCTACGAGCAGTACTTC; cdr3_aa: CASTLPTGEAYEQYF
j_call: TRBJ2-5; d_call: TRBD2; clone_size: -; v_call: TRBV3-1/TRBV3-2; cdr3_nt: TGTGCCAGCAGCCTAGTGCCCGGACTAGTCCAAGAGACCCAGTACTTC; cdr3_aa: CASSLVPGLVQETQYF
j_call: TRBJ2-7; d_call: -; clone_size: -; v_call: TRBV28; cdr3_nt: TGTGCCAGCAGTTTAATCGGGACAATCTACGAGCAGTACTTC; cdr3_aa: CASSLIGTIYEQYF
j_call: TRBJ2-2; d_call: -; clone_size: -; v_call: TRBV18; cdr3_nt: TGTGCCAGCTCACCACCGGGGCTCTCGAACACCGGGGAGCTGTTTTTT; cdr3_aa: CASSPPGLSNTGELFF
j_call: TRBJ2-7; d_call: TRBD2; clone_size: -; v_call: TRBV18; cdr3_nt: TGTGCCAGCTCACCCCTAGCGGGGACATACGAGCAGTACTTC; cdr3_aa: CASSPLAGTYEQYF
j_call: TRBJ1-5; d_call: -; clone_size: -; v_call: TRBV18; cdr3_nt: TGTGCCAGCTCCCGGGGAATGGTGGGCAATCAGCCCCAGCATTTT; cdr3_aa: CASSRGMVGNQPQHF
j_call: TRBJ2-7; d_call: -; clone_size: few; v_call: TRBV4-2; cdr3_nt: TGTGCCAGCAGCCAAGATCTAGGGGACGAGCAGTACTTC; cdr3_aa: CASSQDLGDEQYF
j_call: TRBJ2-1; d_call: TRBD2; clone_size: -; v_call: TRBV3-1/TRBV3-2; cdr3_nt: TGTGCCAGCAGCCAAGGGGCTAGCGGGAACAATGAGCAGTTCTTC; cdr3_aa: CASSQGASGNNEQFF
j_call: TRBJ2-3; d_call: -; clone_size: -; v_call: TRBV5-5; cdr3_nt: TGTGCCAGCAGCTTGTTCTTAGCGGCTAGCACAGATACGCAGTATTTT; cdr3_aa: CASSLFLAASTDTQYF
j_call: TRBJ2-7; d_call: -; clone_size: -; v_call: TRBV5-4; cdr3_nt: TGTGCCAGCAGCTTGGACGGGGAGGACGAGCAGTACTTC; cdr3_aa: CASSLDGEDEQYF
j_call: TRBJ2-7; d_call: -; clone_size: -; v_call: TRBV6-1; cdr3_nt: TGTGCCAGCAGTGAAGGAACAAGGGGTTACGAGCAGTACTTC; cdr3_aa: CASSEGTRGYEQYF
j_call: TRBJ1-2; d_call: -; clone_size: -; v_call: TRBV29-1; cdr3_nt: TGCAGCGTTTTACATCTCGTCTATGGCTACACCTTC; cdr3_aa: CSVLHLVYGYTF
j_call: TRBJ2-3; d_call: -; clone_size: -; v_call: TRBV28; cdr3_nt: TGTGCCAGCAGTTTCCTGGACTTTTCTCGCACAGATACGCAGTATTTT; cdr3_aa: CASSFLDFSRTDTQYF
j_call: TRBJ2-3; d_call: TRBD1; clone_size: -; v_call: TRBV27; cdr3_nt: TGTGCCAGCAGCACAAAACGAGGGACAGTGAGCACAGATACGCAGTATTTT; cdr3_aa: CASSTKRGTVSTDTQYF
j_call: TRBJ2-1; d_call: TRBD1; clone_size: -; v_call: TRBV19; cdr3_nt: TGTGCCAGTAGTACCGGGACAGGCGGCCCTCCCCGGCAGTTCTTC; cdr3_aa: CASSTGTGGPPRQFF